Included here is one T cell receptor beta chain sequence, with context. The sample belongs to a study of T cells expressing NK-cell markers. Study summary: Just one sequenced donor of eight was HCMV-seronegative, while seven were seropositive.

For each CDR3 protein, TCRdb gives one entry from its re-call of the 5' RACE reads, without DNA. The sample includes a few hundred thousand distinct CDR3 sequences. The CDR3 is 16 residues long. Germline loops: CDR1 SGHRS, CDR2 YFSETQ. The rearrangement links TRBV5-1 to TRBJ2-1; the D call of TRBD2 rests on TCRdb alone, since no DNA is present to check it. This clonotype originated in a man between 18 and 35 years old in good health. Sequenced sample: blood T cells: a sorted CD56 or NKG2C T cell subset, CD4+ or CD8+ T cells, or bulk PBMC T cells (not recorded which). CDR3 protein: CASSLRLSGRGDEQFF.